This entry lists 11 T cell receptor beta chains sequenced from one sample in a study of cytomegalovirus exposure and HLA in healthy donors. 13 Jbeta primers and 60 Vbeta primers were used for the PCR. Method: immunoSEQ multiplex PCR; TCRdb's copy keeps in-frame clones and lacks some. The table has more than 100,000 clones, more than 60% seen once. The sequencing sample was made of PBMCs. Receptors were obtained from a woman aged 18-35 years in good health and CMV-seronegative.

The chain couples TRBV5-1 to TRBJ2-1; D possibly corresponds to TRBD2 (5 bases). V was shortened by 4 bases and J by 1 base, with 12 bases between the two germline ends. Per the germline V gene, CDR1 is SGHRS and CDR2 is YFSETQ. The CDR3 runs to 15 residues. This chain's CDR3 is CASSAEVASYNEQFF. The CDR3, as DNA: TGCGCCAGCAGCGCTGAGGTAGCGTCCTACAATGAGCAGTTCTTC.

In this sample, this clone turned up a few times. This chain connects TRBV29-1 to TRBJ1-2; D call uncertain. CDR3 length: 12 amino acids. Per the germline V gene, CDR1 is SQVTM and CDR2 is ANQGSEA. V was shortened by 7 bases and J by 4 bases, with 13 bases between the two germline ends. The CDR3 nucleotides are TGCAGCGCAATAATAGGACTCTATGGCTACACCTTC. It codes for CSAIIGLYGYTF.

This clone was counted only a few times. The chain couples TRBV5-1 to TRBJ2-3; the D gene is possibly TRBD1 (6 bases). Trimming left V 4 bases short and J 2 bases short, with 17 bases between. CDR1 is SGHRS and CDR2 is YFSETQ in the germline V gene. The CDR3 is 16 residues long. CDR3 in amino acids: CASSPSPTGDTDTQYF. The CDR3 DNA sequence: TGCGCCAGCAGCCCCTCCCCGACAGGAGACACAGATACGCAGTATTTT.

This clone was seen a few times. The V call is TRBV5-1, the J call TRBJ1-4, with no clear D. The CDR3 loop spans 15 amino acids. Trimming pared 4 bases from V and 4 bases from J, leaving 14 bases between. Germline loops: CDR1 SGHRS, CDR2 YFSETQ. CDR3 DNA: TGCGCCAGCAGCGAGGCGTGGGAGAGTAATGAAAAACTGTTTTTT. Residues: CASSEAWESNEKLFF.

In this sample, this clone turned up once. The V call is TRBV5-6, the J call TRBJ2-3, with 9 bases lining up with TRBD1. Per the germline V gene, CDR1 is SGHDT and CDR2 is YYEEEE. V was clipped by 0 bases and J by 10 bases; unmatched bases: 21. This CDR3 region has 19 residues. This CDR3 reads CASSLARTGVRSRGDAQYF. CDR3 nucleotide sequence: TGTGCCAGCAGCTTGGCCCGGACAGGGGTCCGCTCTAGAGGTGATGCGCAGTATTTT.

The chain recombines TRBV4-1 with TRBJ1-2, with 8 bases lining up with TRBD1. The V segment lost 0 bases and the J segment 4 bases; nucleotides outside the gene matches: 10. CDR1 and CDR2 from the germline V gene are MGHRA and YSYEKL. The CDR3 is 17 residues long. CDR3 bases: TGCGCCAGCAGCCAAGATCCTGACAGGGGAGATCTCTATGGCTACACCTTC. It is translated as CASSQDPDRGDLYGYTF.

This sequence joins TRBV5-1 and TRBJ2-7; 7 bases match TRBD1. This CDR3 region has 12 residues. Germline V gene lookup returns CDR1 SGHRS and CDR2 YFSETQ. V lost 3 bases and J lost 7; bases outside the gene matches: 4. This chain's CDR3 is CASSYRGGEQYF. The CDR3 DNA sequence: TGCGCCAGCAGCTACAGGGGTGGTGAGCAGTACTTC.

CDR3 in amino acids: CASSLVRGVVQETQYF. CDR3 in DNA: TGCGCCAGCAGCTTGGTCAGGGGGGTAGTTCAAGAGACCCAGTACTTC. The rearrangement links TRBV5-1 to TRBJ2-5, with D possibly matching TRBD1 (7 bases). Looked up from germline, CDR1 is SGHRS and CDR2 is YFSETQ. The V end was cut by 0 bases, the J end by 2 bases, with 14 bases between. The CDR3 has 16 residues. The variable domain in full, completed from reference TRBV5-1 and TRBJ2-5, reads KAGVTQTPRYLIKTRGQQVTLSCSPISGHRSVSWYQQTPGQGLQFLFEYFSETQRNKGNFPGRFSGRQFSNSRSEMNVSTLELGDSALYLCASSLVRGVVQETQYFGPGTRLLVL.

CDR3 DNA sequence: TGTGCCTGGAGTGGCCCTGGACAGGGACTAGCGGGAGGCACATTACAAGAGACCCAGTACTTC. Translation: CAWSGPGQGLAGGTLQETQYF. The J gene is TRBJ2-5, the V gene TRBV30, with TRBD2 matching 15 bases. The trim removed 1 base at V and 2 bases at J, leaving 17 bases unmatched. The V gene's germline CDR1 is GTSNPN and CDR2 SVGIG (reference sequence). The CDR3 has 21 amino acids.

The gene calls are TRBV7-9 and TRBJ2-7; 10 nucleotides align to TRBD1. Per the germline V gene, CDR1 is SEHNR and CDR2 is FQNEAQ (reference sequence). The length of the CDR3 is 15 residues. Trimming at V came to 5 bases and at J to 5 bases, leaving 9 bases not matched to a gene. The CDR3 DNA is TGTGCCAGCAGCCGTGACAGGGGGCTTAACGACGAGCAGTACTTC. Its protein product is CASSRDRGLNDEQYF.

The chain employs TRBV6-5 and TRBJ2-2, with TRBD2 matching 7 bases. There are 13 residues in the CDR3. Germline values: CDR1 MNHEY, CDR2 SVGAGI. Trimming took 6 bases from V and 8 from J; bases not matched to a gene: 6. The CDR3 sequence: CASSLGRRGELFF. In nucleotides, the CDR3 is TGTGCCAGCAGCCTCGGGAGGAGAGGGGAGCTGTTTTTT.